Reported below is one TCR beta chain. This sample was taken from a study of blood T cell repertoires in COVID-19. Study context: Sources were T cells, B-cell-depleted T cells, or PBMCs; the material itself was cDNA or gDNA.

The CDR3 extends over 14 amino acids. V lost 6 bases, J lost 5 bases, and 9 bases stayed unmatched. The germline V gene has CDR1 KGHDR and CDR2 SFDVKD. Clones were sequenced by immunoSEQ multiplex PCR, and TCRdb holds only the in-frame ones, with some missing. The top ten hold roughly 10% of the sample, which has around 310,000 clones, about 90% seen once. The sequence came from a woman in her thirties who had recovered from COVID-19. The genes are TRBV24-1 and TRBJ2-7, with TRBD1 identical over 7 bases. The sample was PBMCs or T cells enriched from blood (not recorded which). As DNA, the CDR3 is TGTGCCACCAGTACGACAGGGCGGCTGGACGAGCAGTACTTC. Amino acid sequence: CATSTTGRLDEQYF.